This T cell receptor beta chain is drawn from a study of shared clonotypes between healthy human individuals. This clone was detected only a few times. Its antigen is currently unknown. Trimming shortened V by 5 bases and J by 4 bases, and 12 bases separated the two germline ends. Germline lookup yields CDR1 SEHNR and CDR2 FQNEAQ (reference sequence). This CDR3 has 14 residues. The authors distributed each subset's genomic DNA evenly over several immunoSEQ plates. The method was immunoSEQ multiplex PCR; TCRdb's version includes in-frame clones alone and lacks a portion of them. The table includes approximately 2.5 million clones, about 92% detected once. Broader study findings: The study drew on few donors, limiting represented genetic and exposure-history diversity. In a handful of donors, around 5% of naive CD4 clonotypes appeared in common.

Source material: naive CD4+ T cells sorted from blood. The subset denotes: CD45RA+ positively selected. The TCR comes from a man between 18 and 35 years old in good health. The chain recombines TRBV7-9 with TRBJ1-5, with TRBD1 as a possible D gene (6 bases). CDR3 sequence: CASSETGTNQPQHF. The CDR3 DNA follows: TGTGCCAGCAGCGAAACAGGGACAAATCAGCCCCAGCATTTT.